This TCR beta chain was sequenced during a study of blood T cell repertoires in COVID-19 (TCRdb year 2020). In the study overall: Collaborator samples came from the United States, Italy and Spain and covered acute and convalescent phases of COVID-19. The prospective study material was composed of cDNA or gDNA derived from T cells, B-cell-depleted T cells, or PBMCs. The dataset comprised deeply sampled blood TCRbeta repertoires from subjects exposed to, actively infected with, or recovered from COVID-19. The repertoires were released in a freely available public database intended as a resource for research on the immune response to SARS-CoV-2. The samples were drawn from the first 160 participants of the ongoing ImmuneRACE study and from 950 to 1,500 subjects provided by 6 global collaborators. The sample metadata nearly always contained a de-identified subject ID, COVID-19 status, age in years and sex. Where HLA class I and class II types were available, the types were taken from metadata supplied by the sample provider, not from assay-based typing.

TCRbeta CDR3 regions were amplified from genomic DNA using the immunoSEQ Assay, a bias-controlled multiplex PCR. Per the source publication's procedure: The number of nucleated cells in each sample was estimated by amplification of reference gene primers within the assay. To quantify the absolute abundance of each unique TCRbeta CDR3 rearrangement, sequence reads were collapsed and filtered. Productive Simpson clonality was computed per sample as the square root of Simpson's diversity index over productive rearrangements. TCRdb took this table from immuneACCESS and kept in-frame rearrangements with V and J called. Such tables lack part of the clones; where checked against another copy, unresolved V genes explain under half of the gap, and the rest is unexplained. From that table come the V and J calls and clone size; the DNA was used to work out D and trimming. The sample yields about 260,000 clones; 88% were counted once. The leading ten clones occupy around 3% of the sample.

The research as a whole found: The quantity of clinical and demographic metadata differed by source and by participant and was supplied without curation.

About this clone: Its binding antigen is unknown. No base qualities exist here, and no much larger clone lies one base off it.

Enrolling through a virtual design, the prospective study's participants ranged in age from roughly 18 to 95 years and lived across 20 to 30 United States geographic areas. To assign participants to cohorts, the prospective study relied on clinical history that participants themselves reported in a screening survey and a study questionnaire. Recovered participants in ImmuneRACE Cohort 3 were defined as having two consecutive negative NP/OP PCR tests, clearance from a healthcare professional, or resolution of symptoms. In the prospective study, mobile phlebotomists collected whole blood, serum and a nasopharyngeal or oropharyngeal swab from each participant. Prospective study participants could optionally give additional blood draws and questionnaires over an approximately 2-month period. Before DNA extraction, prospective study blood samples were shipped either frozen or at room temperature. For this chain, trimming is 4 bases at the V end and 1 base at the J end, and the number of junction bases without a gene match is 3. The CDR3, from cysteine to phenylalanine, totals 15 residues. The sequence is cut down to CDR3 DNA, 45 bases in frame from base 1. According to the germline V gene, CDR1 reads SGHVS and CDR2 reads FNYEAQ.

The clonotype originates from a woman aged 45 to 65 who had recovered from COVID-19. In this chain, TRBV7-6 is recombined with TRBJ2-2; 7 bases in between match TRBD1. Sample: PBMCs or T cells enriched from blood (not recorded which). The CDR3 amino acid sequence is: CASSYGQVNTGELFF. The DNA sequence follows: TGTGCCAGCAGCTACGGACAGGTGAACACCGGGGAGCTGTTTTTT.